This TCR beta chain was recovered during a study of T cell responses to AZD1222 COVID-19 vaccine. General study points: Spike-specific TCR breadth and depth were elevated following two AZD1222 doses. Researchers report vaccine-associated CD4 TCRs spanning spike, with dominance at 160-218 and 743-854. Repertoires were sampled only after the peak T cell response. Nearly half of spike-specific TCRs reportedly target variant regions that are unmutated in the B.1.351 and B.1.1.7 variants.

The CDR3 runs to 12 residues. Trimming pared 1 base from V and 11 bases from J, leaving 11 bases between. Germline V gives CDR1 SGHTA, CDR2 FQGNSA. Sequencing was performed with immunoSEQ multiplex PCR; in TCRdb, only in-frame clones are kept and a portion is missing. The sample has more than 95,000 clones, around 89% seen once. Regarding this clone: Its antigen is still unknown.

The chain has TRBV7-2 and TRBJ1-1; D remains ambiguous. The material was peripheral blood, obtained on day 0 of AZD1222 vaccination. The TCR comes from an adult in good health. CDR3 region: CASSLGVVGAFF. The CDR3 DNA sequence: TGTGCCAGCAGCTTAGGGGTAGTTGGGGCTTTCTTT.